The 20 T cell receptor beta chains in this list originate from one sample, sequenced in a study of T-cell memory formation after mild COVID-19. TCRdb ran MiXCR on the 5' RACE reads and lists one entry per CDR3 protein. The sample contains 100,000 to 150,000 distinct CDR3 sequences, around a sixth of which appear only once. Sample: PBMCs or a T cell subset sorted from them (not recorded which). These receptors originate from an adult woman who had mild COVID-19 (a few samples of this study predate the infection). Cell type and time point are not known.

CDR3 loop: CASSESGQGHEQYF. The CDR3 bases are TGTGCCAGCAGTGAATCGGGACAGGGCCACGAGCAGTACTTC. The V gene is TRBV2, the J gene TRBJ2-7, with 9 bases identical to TRBD1. Losses at the gene ends were 2 bases for V and 5 bases for J; bases not matched to a gene: 4. The CDR3 is made up of 14 amino acids. Germline V CDR1 and CDR2: SNHLY, FYNNEI.

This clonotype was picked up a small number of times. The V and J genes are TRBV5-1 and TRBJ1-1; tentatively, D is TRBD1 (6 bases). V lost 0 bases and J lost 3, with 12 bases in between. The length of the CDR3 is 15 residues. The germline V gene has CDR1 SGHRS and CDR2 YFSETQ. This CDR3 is CASSLALAGDTEAFF. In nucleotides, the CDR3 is TGCGCCAGCAGCTTGGCTTTGGCAGGGGACACTGAAGCTTTCTTT.

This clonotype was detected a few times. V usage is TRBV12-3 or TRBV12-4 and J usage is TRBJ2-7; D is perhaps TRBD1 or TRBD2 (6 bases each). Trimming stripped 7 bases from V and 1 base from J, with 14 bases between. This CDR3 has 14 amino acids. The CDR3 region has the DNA TGTGCCAGCACCAGGGGCGGGACATCCTACGAGCAGTACTTC. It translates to CASTRGGTSYEQYF.

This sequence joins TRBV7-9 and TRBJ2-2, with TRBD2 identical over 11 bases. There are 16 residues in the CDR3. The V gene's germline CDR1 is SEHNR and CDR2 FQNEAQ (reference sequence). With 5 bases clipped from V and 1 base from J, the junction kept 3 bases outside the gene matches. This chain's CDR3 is CASSPGLAVNTGELFF. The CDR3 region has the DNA TGTGCCAGCAGCCCGGGACTAGCGGTGAACACCGGGGAGCTGTTTTTT.

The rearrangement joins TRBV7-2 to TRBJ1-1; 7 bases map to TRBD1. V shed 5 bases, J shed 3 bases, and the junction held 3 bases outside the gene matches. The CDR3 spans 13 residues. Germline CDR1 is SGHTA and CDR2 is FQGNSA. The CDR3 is CASSLQGDTEAFF. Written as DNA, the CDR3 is TGTGCCAGCAGCCTTCAGGGGGACACTGAAGCTTTCTTT.

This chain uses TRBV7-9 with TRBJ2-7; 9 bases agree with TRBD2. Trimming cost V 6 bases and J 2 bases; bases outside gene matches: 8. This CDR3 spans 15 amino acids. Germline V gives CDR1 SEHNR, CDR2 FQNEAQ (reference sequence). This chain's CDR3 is CASSLTSGTPYEQYF. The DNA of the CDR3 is TGTGCCAGCAGTTTGACTAGCGGAACCCCCTACGAGCAGTACTTC.

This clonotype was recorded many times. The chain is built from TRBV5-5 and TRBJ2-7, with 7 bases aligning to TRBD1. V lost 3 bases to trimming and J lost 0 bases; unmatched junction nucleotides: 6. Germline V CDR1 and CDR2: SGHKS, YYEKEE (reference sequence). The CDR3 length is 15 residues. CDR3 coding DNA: TGTGCCAGCAGCTCCCGGACAGGCCTCTCCTACGAGCAGTACTTC. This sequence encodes CASSSRTGLSYEQYF.

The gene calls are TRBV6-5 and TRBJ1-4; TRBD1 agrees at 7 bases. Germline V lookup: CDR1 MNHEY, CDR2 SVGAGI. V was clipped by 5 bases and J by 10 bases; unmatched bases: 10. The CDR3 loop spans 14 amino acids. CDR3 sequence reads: CASSRQGVSLKLFF. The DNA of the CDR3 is TGTGCCAGCAGTCGACAGGGTGTATCCCTAAAACTGTTTTTT.

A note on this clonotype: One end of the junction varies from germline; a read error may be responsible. CDR3 residues: CDSSLGAGYSTEAFF. The CDR3 bases are TGTGACAGCAGCTTAGGCGCGGGGTATAGCACTGAAGCTTTCTTT. The gene calls are TRBV7-6 and TRBJ1-1; D is undetermined. CDR3 length equals 15 residues. Germline V CDR1 and CDR2: SGHVS, FNYEAQ.

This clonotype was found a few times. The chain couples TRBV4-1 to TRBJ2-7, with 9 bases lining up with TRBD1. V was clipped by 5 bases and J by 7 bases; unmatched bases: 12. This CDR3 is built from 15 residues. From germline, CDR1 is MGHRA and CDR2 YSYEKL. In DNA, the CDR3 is TGCGCCAGCAGCAGGGCGCCCGGGACAGGGAAGGAGCAGTACTTC. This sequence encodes CASSRAPGTGKEQYF.

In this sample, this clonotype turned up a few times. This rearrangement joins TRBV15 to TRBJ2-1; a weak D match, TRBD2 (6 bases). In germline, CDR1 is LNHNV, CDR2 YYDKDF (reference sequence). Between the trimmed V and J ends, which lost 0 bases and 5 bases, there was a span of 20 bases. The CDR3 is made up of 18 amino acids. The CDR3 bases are TGTGCCACCAGCAGAGAGGGAAACCGGGACTTCGCCGACAATGAGCAGTTCTTC. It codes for CATSREGNRDFADNEQFF.

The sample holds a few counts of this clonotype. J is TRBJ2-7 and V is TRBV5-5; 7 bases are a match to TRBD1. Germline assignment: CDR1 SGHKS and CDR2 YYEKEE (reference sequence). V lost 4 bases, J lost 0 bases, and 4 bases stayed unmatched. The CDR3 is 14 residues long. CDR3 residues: CASSPRQGSYEQYF. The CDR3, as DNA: TGTGCCAGCAGCCCGAGACAGGGCTCCTACGAGCAGTACTTC. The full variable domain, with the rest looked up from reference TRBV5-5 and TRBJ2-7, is DAGVTQSPTHLIKTRGQQVTLRCSPISGHKSVSWYQQVLGQGPQFIFQYYEKEERGRGNFPDRFSARQFPNYSSELNVNALLLGDSALYLCASSPRQGSYEQYFGPGTRLTVT.

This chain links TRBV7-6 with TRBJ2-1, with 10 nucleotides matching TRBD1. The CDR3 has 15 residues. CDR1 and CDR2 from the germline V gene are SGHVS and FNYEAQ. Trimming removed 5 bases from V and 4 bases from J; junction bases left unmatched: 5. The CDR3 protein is CASSRDRGQYNEQFF. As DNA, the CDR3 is TGTGCCAGCAGCAGGGACAGGGGACAGTACAATGAGCAGTTCTTC.

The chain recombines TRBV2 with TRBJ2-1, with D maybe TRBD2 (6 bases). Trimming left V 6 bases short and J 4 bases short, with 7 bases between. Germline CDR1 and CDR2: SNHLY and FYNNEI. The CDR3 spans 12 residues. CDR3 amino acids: CASRDYYNEQFF. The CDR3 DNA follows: TGTGCCAGCAGGGACTATTACAATGAGCAGTTCTTC.

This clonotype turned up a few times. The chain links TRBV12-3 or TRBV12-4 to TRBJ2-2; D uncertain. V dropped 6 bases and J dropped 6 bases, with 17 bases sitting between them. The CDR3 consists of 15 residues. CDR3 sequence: CASRSGLSGPGELFF. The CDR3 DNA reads TGTGCCAGCAGGTCTGGCCTCAGTGGTCCCGGGGAGCTGTTTTTT.

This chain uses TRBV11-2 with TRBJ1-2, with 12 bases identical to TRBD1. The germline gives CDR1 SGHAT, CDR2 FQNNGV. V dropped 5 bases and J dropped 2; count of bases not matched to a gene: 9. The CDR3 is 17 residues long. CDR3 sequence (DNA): TGTGCCAGCAGCCCTACTACCGGGACAGGGGGCAACTATGGCTACACCTTC. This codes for CASSPTTGTGGNYGYTF.

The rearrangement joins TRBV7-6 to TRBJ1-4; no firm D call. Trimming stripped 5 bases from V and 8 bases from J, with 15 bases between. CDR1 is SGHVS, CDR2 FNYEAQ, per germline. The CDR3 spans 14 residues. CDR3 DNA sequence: TGTGCCAGCAGCCTCGGCCCCGGATACGAAAAACTGTTTTTT. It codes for CASSLGPGYEKLFF.

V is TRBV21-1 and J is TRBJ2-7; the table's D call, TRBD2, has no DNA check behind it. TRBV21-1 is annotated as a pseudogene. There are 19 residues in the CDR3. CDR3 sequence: CASSRAGLAGDNPFYEQYF. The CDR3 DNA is TGTGCCAGCAGCCGAGCGGGACTAGCGGGAGACAACCCATTCTACGAGCAGTACTTC.

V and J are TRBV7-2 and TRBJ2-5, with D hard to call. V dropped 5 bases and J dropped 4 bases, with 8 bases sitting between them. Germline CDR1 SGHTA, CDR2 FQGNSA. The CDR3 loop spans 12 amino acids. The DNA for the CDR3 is TGTGCCAGCAGCCAGTACACAGAGACCCAGTACTTC. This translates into CASSQYTETQYF.

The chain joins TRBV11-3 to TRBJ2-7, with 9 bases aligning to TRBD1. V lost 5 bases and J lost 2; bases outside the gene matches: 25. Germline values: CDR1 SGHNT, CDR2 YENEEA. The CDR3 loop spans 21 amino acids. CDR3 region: CASSPPRGQGGSSADPYEQYF. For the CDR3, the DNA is TGTGCCAGCAGCCCCCCACGGGGACAGGGAGGGAGTAGCGCAGACCCCTACGAGCAGTACTTC.